This T cell receptor beta chain was profiled in a study of T cell responses to AZD1222 COVID-19 vaccine (dated by TCRdb to about 2021). With respect to the entire study: AZD1222 recipients with second doses at about 4 weeks or about 12 weeks were pooled, because spike-specific TCR depth and breadth did not differ between schedules. A total of approximately 240 trial participants underwent TCR sequencing, of whom roughly 210 had received two doses of AZD1222 and some 25 had received two doses of the MenACWY control vaccine. Trial participants were enrolled by age into 18-55, 56-69 and 70-plus year subgroups, with approximately 160, 26 and 62 TCR-sequenced participants respectively.

The CDR3 regions of human TCRbeta chains were analyzed by immunosequencing. The published analysis was carried out like this. TCRs in the repertoires were matched against a reference library of SARS-CoV-2-specific TCRs that had been generated with the MIRA antigen-specificity platform. Breadth was defined as the fraction of unique TCRs that were SARS-CoV-2-associated, and depth was defined as the fraction of total T cells that were SARS-CoV-2-associated. Using the MIRA data, each spike-specific TCR was mapped to the spike region that the TCR reacts to and placed in a CD4 or CD8 class. Log10-transformed breadth and depth values were compared by one-way ANOVA with Sidak's multiple comparisons tests. TCRdb re-hosts the immuneACCESS table, in-frame sequences only. Its copies lack some clones; in the studies checked, an unresolved V gene accounts for under half of them, and the cause for the rest is not known. V, J and clone size derive from that table, while D and trimming were established from the DNA sequence. The table for this sample lists fewer than 110,000 clones; more than 75% of them were counted only once. The top ten hold more than 15% of the sample.

Comments on this clone: Its antigen is still unknown. No much larger clone exists at a distance of one base, and base qualities are not known.

What the research found in general, with its limitations: CD4 TCRs associated with the vaccine covered the entire spike protein, and the dominant responses were in regions 160-218 and 743-854. Nearly half of unique spike-specific TCRs reportedly recognized epitopes outside regions mutated in the B.1.351 and B.1.1.7 variants. Only six or seven AZD1222 recipients were SARS-CoV-2 seropositive at baseline, limiting conclusions about previously exposed vaccinees. Participants were mostly white British, with more females than males. The authors suggested clonal diversity may have been underestimated. Spike-specific TCR breadth and depth rose significantly after two AZD1222 doses compared with day 0 and with MenACWY recipients. The 56-69-year group was small, and its depth increase did not reach significance, likely because of low power. Because no samples from the day 14 peak response were available, repertoires could be characterized only after the peak T cell response.

This specimen's time point label, per the study, means: baseline before first vaccination. The vaccinee samples were drawn from two UK trials, COV001 and COV002, one of which was a single-blind randomized controlled phase 2/3 trial testing AZD1222 (ChAdOx1 nCoV-19) in healthy adults. Trial participant PBMC samples were collected at day 0 and day 28 after the second dose for TCRbeta chain sequencing. CDR1 and CDR2 were assigned from the germline V gene (reference sequence) as GTSNPN and SVGIG. The CDR3, cysteine through phenylalanine, is 14 amino acids long. The CDR3 DNA has 42 bases and is translated from base 1. Trimming takes 0 bases off V and 5 bases off J; junction bases not matched to a gene: 5.

The sample consisted of peripheral blood, taken on day 0 of AZD1222 vaccination. The TCR was taken from an adult in good health. The V and J segments used are TRBV30 and TRBJ2-7; 9 bases in the middle match TRBD1. The CDR3 in this case is CAWSVGTGSHEQYF. Here is the DNA: TGTGCCTGGAGTGTAGGGACAGGGTCCCACGAGCAGTACTTC.